One sample yielded the 14 T cell receptor beta chains listed below, sequenced in a study of blood T cell repertoires in COVID-19. Measured with immunoSEQ multiplex PCR; TCRdb has only the in-frame clones, and not every one. The sample has a few hundred thousand clones; 80% to 90% are singletons. Source material: PBMCs or T cells enriched from blood (not recorded which). These receptors originate from a man in his forties or fifties in a cohort exposed to, infected with or recovered from COVID-19 (not recorded which).

The gene calls are TRBV27 and TRBJ1-5; the D is unclear. CDR1 and CDR2 (germline): MNHEY, SMNVEV (reference sequence). Deletions cut 5 bases from V and 3 bases from J, with 11 bases between. This CDR3 is 14 amino acids long. The CDR3 is CASSPRGNNQPQHF. DNA for the CDR3: TGTGCCAGCAGTCCCCGAGGCAACAATCAGCCCCAGCATTTT.

A remark on this clone: The final CDR3 position lacks the conserved phenylalanine or tryptophan, pointing to a likely read error. The chain recombines TRBV30 with TRBJ1-2, with 7 bases fitting TRBD1. Unmatched junction bases numbered 6, after V lost 4 bases and J lost 7 bases. The germline gives CDR1 GTSNPN, CDR2 SVGIG (reference sequence). This CDR3 is 12 amino acids long. The CDR3 is CAWIPQGGGYTL. CDR3 DNA: TGTGCCTGGATACCCCAGGGGGGTGGCTACACCCTC.

The V gene is TRBV11-2, the J gene TRBJ2-1; tentative D call: TRBD2 (6 bases). Trimming removed 4 bases at V and 8 bases at J, with 18 bases between. From germline, CDR1 is SGHAT and CDR2 FQNNGV. This CDR3 spans 15 amino acids. The CDR3: CASSSRRLVVYEQFF. CDR3 coding DNA: TGTGCCAGCAGCTCGAGGCGACTAGTTGTCTATGAGCAGTTCTTC.

V gene TRBV27 combines with J gene TRBJ2-1, with D perhaps matching TRBD2 (6 bases). V dropped 6 bases and J dropped 0 bases, with 15 bases sitting between them. CDR1 is MNHEY and CDR2 is SMNVEV in the germline V gene (reference sequence). This CDR3 is 16 amino acids long. The CDR3 is CASSRPSVSSYNEQFF. The DNA of the CDR3 is TGTGCCAGCAGCCGGCCTAGCGTTAGCTCCTACAATGAGCAGTTCTTC.

V gene TRBV2 combines with J gene TRBJ1-1; D not certain. The CDR3 has 15 amino acids. The germline V and J ends were trimmed by 6 bases and 3 bases, with 17 bases remaining between them. Germline V gives CDR1 SNHLY, CDR2 FYNNEI. This chain's CDR3 is CASSSAGPGYTEAFF. DNA for the CDR3: TGTGCCAGCAGCTCCGCGGGCCCGGGGTACACTGAAGCTTTCTTT. Based on the CDR3 plus reference TRBV2 and TRBJ1-1, the full variable domain is EPEVTQTPSHQVTQMGQEVILRCVPISNHLYFYWYRQILGQKVEFLVSFYNNEISEKSEIFDDQFSVERPDGSNFTLKIRSTKLEDSAMYFCASSSAGPGYTEAFFGQGTRLTVV.

The V and J genes are TRBV27 and TRBJ1-1, with D maybe TRBD1 (6 bases). Per germline, CDR1 MNHEY and CDR2 SMNVEV (reference sequence). The V gene lost 8 bases and the J gene lost 4 bases, with 26 bases spanning the gap. The length of the CDR3 is 17 residues. CDR3 coding DNA: TGTGCCAGCTTGAAAATCGGGACAACCTTAGCAGGCACTGAAGCTTTCTTT. Amino acid sequence: CASLKIGTTLAGTEAFF.

The chain couples TRBV19 to TRBJ1-1, with TRBD1 as a possible D gene (5 bases). Germline CDR1 and CDR2: LNHDA and SQIVND (reference sequence). The V end lost 7 bases, the J end lost 1 base, and 10 bases lay between the germline ends. The CDR3 spans 13 residues. DNA of the CDR3: TGTGCCAGTACCAGGGCAACGAACACTGAAGCTTTCTTT. As protein: CASTRATNTEAFF.

The chain couples TRBV6-4 to TRBJ2-6, with D perhaps matching TRBD1 (6 bases). Germline assignment: CDR1 MRHNA and CDR2 SNTAGT. The CDR3 runs to 18 residues. The ends were cut back, 2 bases at V and 0 bases at J, with 14 bases in the middle. The CDR3 coding sequence is TGTGCCAGCAGTGACACAAAAACAGGGAGCTCTGGGGCCAACGTCCTGACTTTC. It is translated as CASSDTKTGSSGANVLTF.

The chain carries TRBV7-6 and TRBJ1-1; D may be TRBD1 (5 bases). This CDR3 comprises 14 residues. Germline V gene sequence: CDR1 SGHVS, CDR2 FNYEAQ. Deletions cut 2 bases from V and 5 bases from J, with 12 bases between. This CDR3 reads CASSLTRRATEAFF. The CDR3 DNA follows: TGTGCCAGCAGCTTAACTCGCAGGGCTACTGAAGCTTTCTTT.

The chain couples TRBV18 to TRBJ1-4; D unclear. Trimming cost V 5 bases and J 4 bases, with 8 bases left between them. Germline values: CDR1 KGHSH, CDR2 LQKENI. CDR3 length equals 13 residues. The CDR3 sequence: CASSTINNEKLFF. In DNA, the CDR3 is TGTGCCAGCTCAACTATTAATAATGAAAAACTGTTTTTT.

This clone was counted a single time. The rearrangement joins TRBV10-3 to TRBJ1-2; 7 nucleotides agree with TRBD1. V shed 2 bases, J shed 4 bases, and the junction held 4 bases outside the gene matches. The CDR3 covers 14 residues. CDR1 is ENHRY, CDR2 SYGVKD, per germline. CDR3 nucleotides: TGTGCCATCAGTGAGACCGGGACAGCCTATGGCTACACCTTC. It encodes CAISETGTAYGYTF.

A single count supports this clone. This sequence joins TRBV4-1 and TRBJ2-3; 9 bases align to TRBD1. Germline CDR1 is MGHRA and CDR2 is YSYEKL. This CDR3 comprises 18 residues. Trimming removed 4 bases from V and 0 bases from J; junction bases left unmatched: 11. CDR3 region: CASSRTDRGLTSTDTQYF. In nucleotides, the CDR3 is TGCGCCAGCAGCCGAACCGACAGGGGGTTGACTAGCACAGATACGCAGTATTTT.

Comment on this clone: This sample includes further DNA sequences coding for the same CDR3. The chain carries TRBV5-1 and TRBJ1-5; 8 nucleotides line up with TRBD1. Germline values: CDR1 SGHRS, CDR2 YFSETQ. J lost 1 base, V lost 1 base, and 1 base had no gene match. There are 15 residues in the CDR3. The CDR3 DNA is TGCGCCAGCAGCTTGCAGGGGGCGAGCAATCAGCCCCAGCATTTT. Translation gives CASSLQGASNQPQHF.

The chain joins TRBV19 to TRBJ2-5, with D possibly TRBD1 on 6 matching bases. V gave up 6 bases and J gave up 0 bases, with 11 bases separating them. This CDR3 is 14 amino acids long. Germline V gene sequence: CDR1 LNHDA, CDR2 SQIVND (reference sequence). In nucleotides, the CDR3 is TGTGCCAGTAGGACAGGAGACCACCAAGAGACCCAGTACTTC. Translation gives CASRTGDHQETQYF.